These 21 T cell receptor delta chains were all obtained from the same sample, sequenced in a study of γδ T cells in repeated Plasmodium falciparum infection. TCRdb re-called the multiplex PCR reads through CATT. The profile shows over 90,000 delta-chain clones, 0.75% to 1% of them singletons. Vgamma9/Vdelta2+ and Vdelta2-negative gammadelta T cells were flow-sorted from PBMC for bulk sequencing. The sequenced sample was gamma-delta T cells from blood. The receptors shown here come from a pool of human donors (malaria-infected and uninfected, not separated).

The rearrangement uses TRAV23/DV6 and TRDJ1; 10 positions match TRDD3. TCRdb lists no J gene, so it was determined here by aligning the DNA to germline. The CDR3 has 17 residues. Germline CDR1 and CDR2: NTAFDY and IRPDVSE (reference sequence). The V segment lost 5 bases and the J segment 10 bases; nucleotides outside the gene matches: 23. CDR3 amino acids: CAATYKVGLLGDERLIF. The CDR3 DNA reads as TGTGCAGCGACCTACAAGGTCGGCCTACTGGGGGATGAGCGACTCATCTTT.

About this clone: A read error is likely here: a far larger clone is one base away. The same CDR3 arises from other DNA sequences in this sample as well. The chain recombines TRDV1 with TRDJ1; 9 nucleotides line up with TRDD3. Assignment of the J gene here rests on matching the DNA to germline, because TCRdb gives none. After removal of 0 bases from V and 3 bases from J, the junction contained 32 bases not matched to a gene. The CDR3 has 25 residues. Germline values: CDR1 TSWWSYY, CDR2 QGS. The DNA of the CDR3 is TGTGCTCTTGGGGAACTACCCTATGTCGCCATTAAAATTCCGGTACTGGGGGACACCCCCGATAAACTCATCTTT. The encoded protein is CALGELPYVAIKIPVLGDTPDKLIF.

As to this clone: The translation of this DNA and the TCRdb protein of a much larger clone differ at residue 17, probably owing to a read error; the protein shown here is translated from the DNA. The chain carries TRDV1 and TRDJ1; 9 bases line up with TRDD3. TCRdb records no J gene; here it was assigned by comparing the DNA to germline. Looked up from germline, CDR1 is TSWWSYY and CDR2 is QGS. V gave up 0 bases and J gave up 0 bases; unmatched junction bases: 26. This CDR3 comprises 24 residues. The CDR3 DNA is TGTGCTCTTGGGGAACTAAGTAACCCGCTACATTTGCTGGGGGATCACGAGTACACCGATAAACTCATCTTT. Translation gives CALGELSNPLHLLGDHEYTDKLIF.

With regard to this clone: A far more abundant clone sits one base away, making this likely a read error. This sample includes further DNA sequences coding for the same CDR3. The chain is built from TRDV1 and TRDJ1; no firm D call. Germline lookup yields CDR1 TSWWSYY and CDR2 QGS. This CDR3 contains 14 residues. The CDR3 coding sequence is TGTGCTCTTTACGCTCCCTGGAGGGCCGATAAACTCATCTTC. Translated, it gives CALYAPWRADKLIF.

At least ten counts were recorded for this clone. A far larger clone differs by one base, so this is likely a read error. The same CDR3 also results from other DNA sequences found in this sample. No call exists for the J gene, whereas the V gene is TRDV1; the table gives TRDD3 as D, unverified against the DNA. This CDR3 comprises 15 residues. Germline V gives CDR1 TSWWSYY, CDR2 QGS. Written as DNA, the CDR3 is TGTGCTCTTGGGGAACGATCCGTACTGGGTAATAAACTCATCTTC. Translated: CALGERSVLGNKLIF.

Concerning this clone itself: TCRdb's listed protein matches a much larger clone and diverges from this DNA's translation at residue 5, likely through a read error; the protein shown comes from the DNA. This chain uses TRDV2 with TRDJ1, with 8 bases fitting TRDD3. The J gene was missing in TCRdb and was found by matching the end of the DNA to germline. Germline CDR1 and CDR2: GEAIGNYY and EKD. J gave up 0 bases and V 3 bases, and 32 bases lay outside the gene matches. The CDR3 covers 24 residues. This CDR3 reads CACDAVGPTPPSGGPPSYTDKLIF. CDR3 bases: TGTGCCTGTGACGCCGTCGGTCCTACACCACCATCTGGGGGACCCCCCTCGTACACCGATAAACTCATCTTT.

The table lists this clone with a few counts. The protein recorded in TCRdb matches a much larger clone and deviates from this DNA's translation at residue 13, suggesting a read error; the protein here is obtained by translating the DNA. No J gene call was made, and the V gene is TRDV2; the DNA was not compared with TRDD3, the D call given in the table. The CDR3 loop spans 15 amino acids. CDR1 is GEAIGNYY, CDR2 EKD, per germline. Written as DNA, the CDR3 is TGTGCCTGTGACACCGTGGGGGATAGGGGCGATAAACACATCTTT. Protein sequence: CACDTVGDRGDKHIF.

About this clone: Translating this DNA gives a protein that differs at residue 5 from the TCRdb one, which belongs to a much larger clone; a read error is likely, and the protein shown is this translation. The sample holds other DNA sequences that translate to the same CDR3. Written as DNA, the CDR3 is TGTGCTCTTGGGGGACTACGCAGTTATGGTGGGTTCCCCCACTGGGGGATATTGGAGTACACCGATAAACTCATCTTC. Protein sequence: CALGGLRSYGGFPHWGILEYTDKLIF. The V gene is given as TRDV1, and no J gene call is available; the table's TRDD3 call for D was not verified on the DNA. The CDR3 extends over 26 amino acids. Germline CDR1 and CDR2: TSWWSYY and QGS.

This clone was counted between two and nine times. A far larger clone is only one base removed, so a read error is likely. Other DNA variants within this sample encode the same CDR3. The chain is built from TRDV2 and TRDJ3; D remains unclear. Trimming left V 0 bases short and J 2 bases short, with 16 bases between. The CDR3 extends over 19 amino acids. The germline gives CDR1 GEAIGNYY, CDR2 EKD. The CDR3: CACDTVEGTGPWDTRQMFF. DNA for the CDR3: TGTGCCTGTGACACCGTAGAGGGAACAGGTCCCTGGGACACCCGACAGATGTTTTTC.

A word on this clone: The protein recorded in TCRdb matches a much larger clone and deviates from this DNA's translation at residue 5, suggesting a read error; the protein here is obtained by translating the DNA. This chain joins TRDV1 and TRDJ1, with a weak D call TRDD3 (6 bases). From germline, CDR1 is TSWWSYY and CDR2 QGS. V was shortened by 5 bases and J by 0 bases, with 22 bases between the two germline ends. CDR3 length: 18 residues. The CDR3 sequence is CALGTHLGLGTHTDKLIF. The CDR3 DNA reads TGTGCTCTTGGGACACACCTAGGCCTGGGGACCCACACCGATAAACTCATCTTT.

In regard to this clone: Translating this DNA gives a protein that differs at residue 17 from the TCRdb one, which belongs to a much larger clone; a read error is likely, and the protein shown is this translation. The rearrangement joins TRDV2 to TRDJ1, with D tentatively TRDD3 (5 bases). TCRdb gives no J gene; it was assigned here by matching the DNA to germline. This CDR3 region has 20 residues. Per the germline V gene, CDR1 is GEAIGNYY and CDR2 is EKD. The CDR3 sequence: CACDPGGFAPGETFGDRLIF. The CDR3 DNA is TGTGCCTGTGACCCTGGAGGTTTTGCGCCAGGGGAAACTTTTGGCGATAGACTCATCTTT.

Regarding this clone: A far larger clone is a single base away, which makes a read error likely. Other DNA sequences from this sample encode an identical CDR3 as well. The J gene is TRDJ1, the V gene TRDV2; D might be TRDD3 (6 bases). The J gene is absent in TCRdb and was assigned here via DNA matching to germline. The CDR3 spans 16 residues. Germline CDR1 reads GEAIGNYY; CDR2 reads EKD. CDR3 sequence reads: CACDSLGPTGTDKLIF. CDR3 nucleotides: TGTGCTTGTGACTCCCTGGGGCCTACCGGGACCGATAAACTCATCTTT.

The sample holds a few counts of this clone. With a far larger clone one base away, a read error is the likely cause. Other nucleotide sequences in the sample specify the same CDR3. With the J gene uncalled, the V gene is TRDV2; the listed D gene, TRDD3, was not tested against the DNA. The CDR3 extends over 14 amino acids. Germline assignment: CDR1 GEAIGNYY and CDR2 EKD. CDR3 DNA: TGTGCCTGTGACAGCTTGGGGTACACCGATAAGCTCATCTTT. As protein: CACDSLGYTDKLIF.

Note on this clone: This DNA translates differently at residue 11 from the TCRdb protein, which is that of a much larger clone; a read error is likely, and the protein shown is the DNA's own translation. This chain links TRDV2 with TRDJ1, with TRDD3 matching over 7 bases. TCRdb supplies no J gene; here it was assigned by aligning the nucleotide sequence to germline. J lost 0 bases, V lost 0 bases, and 15 bases had no gene match. The CDR3 loop spans 19 amino acids. Germline CDR1 and CDR2: GEAIGNYY and EKD. The CDR3 bases are TGTGCCTGTGACACCCGACTACGCTGGGGGGTAAACTACACCGATAAACTCATCTTT. It encodes CACDTRLRWGVNYTDKLIF.

Comments on this clone: The mismatch at residue 8 between this DNA's translation and the TCRdb protein of a much larger clone likely reflects a read error; the protein shown is translated from the DNA. The V call is TRAV36/DV7, the J call TRDJ1, with 7 bases aligning to TRDD3. Germline CDR1 and CDR2: VTNFRS and LTSSGIE (reference sequence). Unmatched junction bases numbered 12, after V lost 4 bases and J lost 0 bases. The CDR3 extends over 16 amino acids. The CDR3 region has the DNA TGTGCTGTGTCCAATACTGGGGCATATTACACCGATAAACTCATCTTT. Translating gives CAVSNTGAYYTDKLIF.

In regard to this clone: TCRdb assigns this DNA the protein of a much larger clone, which departs from its translation at residue 6; this likely reflects a read error, and the protein shown comes from translating the DNA. The chain is built from TRDV2 and TRDJ3, with 7 bases lining up with TRDD3. No J gene is reported in TCRdb; it was inferred here by comparing the DNA with germline. CDR1 is GEAIGNYY and CDR2 is EKD in the germline V gene. The V segment lost 4 bases and the J segment 1 base; nucleotides outside the gene matches: 21. The CDR3 has 22 residues. CDR3 DNA sequence: TGTGCCTGTGATCGGACTCCTAAACTGGGGATAGACGGGTCCTGGGACACCCGACAGATGTTTTTC. Translating gives CACDRTPKLGIDGSWDTRQMFF.

This clone showed up just a few times. This probably arose from a read error, given a far larger clone one base away. The identical CDR3 is also encoded by other nucleotide sequences in the sample. The genes are TRDV1 and TRDJ1, with D maybe TRDD3 (5 bases). As TCRdb names no J gene, one was assigned here on the basis of a DNA match to germline. Looked up from germline, CDR1 is TSWWSYY and CDR2 is QGS. The germline V and J ends were trimmed by 1 base and 2 bases, with 29 bases remaining between them. This CDR3 is built from 21 residues. The CDR3 sequence: CALGEPKLLWGGGFATDKLIF. The CDR3, as DNA: TGTGCTCTTGGGGAACCGAAGCTACTATGGGGCGGGGGTTTCGCAACCGATAAACTCATCTTT.

The sample holds a few counts of this clone. Since a far larger clone is one base different, this is likely a read error. Other DNA sequences from this sample encode an identical CDR3 as well. This rearrangement joins TRDV1 to TRDJ1, with 10 bases identical to TRDD3. Germline matching of the DNA provided the J gene here, since TCRdb leaves it blank. CDR1 TSWWSYY and CDR2 QGS come from the germline V gene. The CDR3 is 18 residues long. V lost 6 bases and J lost 9; bases outside the gene matches: 22. CDR3 residues: CALGSILPLWGITKQLIF. The CDR3 nucleotides read TGTGCTCTTGGTTCTATCCTACCTCTCTGGGGGATAACGAAGCAACTCATCTTT.

The sample holds many counts of this clone. This DNA's translation and the protein TCRdb lists, from a much larger clone, do not match at residue 13, likely due to a read error; the protein shown is translated from the DNA. Other DNA sequences in this specimen translate into the identical CDR3. V and J are TRDV2 and TRDJ1; TRDD3 aligns across 9 bases. J gave up 1 base and V 3 bases, and 17 bases lay outside the gene matches. CDR3 size: 19 residues. Germline V lookup: CDR1 GEAIGNYY, CDR2 EKD. CDR3 nucleotides: TGTGCCTGTGACTCCGTTTTGATCCCTACTGGGGGACTCACCGATAAACTCATCTTT. It encodes CACDSVLIPTGGLTDKLIF.

In its sample, this clone was seen a few times. This likely came from a read error, as a far larger clone is one base away. This sample also contains other DNA sequences that code for the same CDR3. This chain joins TRDV2 and TRDJ1; the match to TRDD3 covers 11 bases. Matching the DNA to germline supplied the J gene, which TCRdb does not give. This CDR3 contains 19 residues. CDR1 is GEAIGNYY and CDR2 is EKD in the germline V gene. The CDR3 is CACDTVRGGGYASTDKLIF. The CDR3 DNA sequence: TGTGCCTGTGACACCGTACGAGGTGGGGGATACGCGAGCACCGACAAACTCATCTTT.

To note about this clone: It differs at one base from a far larger clone, so likely a read error. This CDR3 is also generated by other DNA sequences in the sample. The J gene is TRDJ2, the V gene TRDV1; possibly TRDD1 or TRDD3 for D (5 bases each). V was shortened by 2 bases and J by 4 bases, with 29 bases between the two germline ends. The CDR3 covers 21 residues. Germline-derived CDR1 and CDR2 are TSWWSYY and QGS. The CDR3 sequence is CALGEESYHEMGKGETAQLFF. CDR3 nucleotide sequence: TGTGCTCTTGGGGAAGAATCGTACCATGAAATGGGCAAAGGGGAGACAGCACAACTCTTCTTT.